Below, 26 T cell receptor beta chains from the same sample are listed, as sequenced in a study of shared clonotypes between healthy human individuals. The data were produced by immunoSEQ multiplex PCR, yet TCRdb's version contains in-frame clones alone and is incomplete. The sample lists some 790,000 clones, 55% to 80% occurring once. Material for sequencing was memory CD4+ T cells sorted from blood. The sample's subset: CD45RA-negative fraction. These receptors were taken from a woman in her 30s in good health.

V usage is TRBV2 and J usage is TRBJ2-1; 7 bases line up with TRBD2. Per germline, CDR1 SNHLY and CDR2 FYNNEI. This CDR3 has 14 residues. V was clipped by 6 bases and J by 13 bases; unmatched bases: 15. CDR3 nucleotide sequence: TGTGCCAGCAGAGCGACGGAAGCCGGGACTACACAGTTCTTC. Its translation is CASRATEAGTTQFF.

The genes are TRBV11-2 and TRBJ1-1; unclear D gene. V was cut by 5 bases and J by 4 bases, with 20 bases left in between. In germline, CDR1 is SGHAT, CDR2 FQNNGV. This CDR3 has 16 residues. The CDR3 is CASSKEGPRLSTEAFF. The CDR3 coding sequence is TGTGCCAGCAGCAAAGAAGGCCCCAGACTGTCCACTGAAGCTTTCTTT. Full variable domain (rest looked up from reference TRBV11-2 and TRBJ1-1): EAGVAQSPRYKIIEKRQSVAFWCNPISGHATLYWYQQILGQGPKLLIQFQNNGVVDDSQLPKDRFSAERLKGVDSTLKIQPAKLEDSAVYLCASSKEGPRLSTEAFFGQGTRLTVV.

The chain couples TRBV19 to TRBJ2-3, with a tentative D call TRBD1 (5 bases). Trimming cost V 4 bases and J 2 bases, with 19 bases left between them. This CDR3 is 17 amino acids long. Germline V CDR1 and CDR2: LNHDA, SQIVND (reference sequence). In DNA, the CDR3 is TGTGCCAGTAGTACACCCCCTCGACAGCGTGCCACAGATACGCAGTATTTT. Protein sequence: CASSTPPRQRATDTQYF.

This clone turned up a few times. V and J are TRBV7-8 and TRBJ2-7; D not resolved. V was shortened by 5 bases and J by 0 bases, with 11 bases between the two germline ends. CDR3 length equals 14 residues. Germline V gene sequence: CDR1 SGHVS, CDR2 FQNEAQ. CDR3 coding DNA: TGTGCCAGCAGCCCCTCCTTCAGCTCCTACGAGCAGTACTTC. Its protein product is CASSPSFSSYEQYF.

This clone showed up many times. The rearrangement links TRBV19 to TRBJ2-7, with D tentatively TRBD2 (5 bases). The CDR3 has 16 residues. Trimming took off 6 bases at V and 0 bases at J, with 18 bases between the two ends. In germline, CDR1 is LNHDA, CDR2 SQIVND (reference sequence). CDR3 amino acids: CASSPETGKVSYEQYF. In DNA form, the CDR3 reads TGTGCCAGTAGCCCCGAGACGGGGAAGGTCTCCTACGAGCAGTACTTC. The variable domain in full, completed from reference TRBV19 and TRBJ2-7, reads DGGITQSPKYLFRKEGQNVTLSCEQNLNHDAMYWYRQDPGQGLRLIYYSQIVNDFQKGDIAEGYSVSREKKESFPLTVTSAQKNPTAFYLCASSPETGKVSYEQYFGPGTRLTVT.

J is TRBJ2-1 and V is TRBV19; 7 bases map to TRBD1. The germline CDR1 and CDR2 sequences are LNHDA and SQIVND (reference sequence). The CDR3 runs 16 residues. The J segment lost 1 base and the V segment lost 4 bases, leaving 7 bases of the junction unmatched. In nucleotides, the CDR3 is TGTGCCAGTAGTACAGGGACAGACATATCCTACAATGAGCAGTTCTTC. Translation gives CASSTGTDISYNEQFF.

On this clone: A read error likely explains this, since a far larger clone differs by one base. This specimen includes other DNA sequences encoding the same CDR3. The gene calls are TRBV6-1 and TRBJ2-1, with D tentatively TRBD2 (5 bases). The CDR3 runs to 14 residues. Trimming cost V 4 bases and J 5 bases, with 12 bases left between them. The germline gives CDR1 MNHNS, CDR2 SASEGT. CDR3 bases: TGTGCCAGCAGTGGAGGGTGGGTAAACAATGAGCAGTTCTTC. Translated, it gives CASSGGWVNNEQFF.

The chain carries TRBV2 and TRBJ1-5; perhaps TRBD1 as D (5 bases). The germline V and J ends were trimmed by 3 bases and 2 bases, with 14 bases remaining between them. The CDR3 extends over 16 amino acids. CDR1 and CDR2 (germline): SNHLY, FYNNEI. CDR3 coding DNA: TGTGCCAGCAGTGACAGTTTTGGGGCCGGCAATCAGCCCCAGCATTTT. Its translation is CASSDSFGAGNQPQHF.

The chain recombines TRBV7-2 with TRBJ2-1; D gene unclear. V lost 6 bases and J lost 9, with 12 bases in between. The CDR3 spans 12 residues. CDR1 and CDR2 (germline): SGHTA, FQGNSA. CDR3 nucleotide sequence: TGTGCCAGCAGAGCGCCCGGGCCTGAGCAGTTCTTC. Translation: CASRAPGPEQFF.

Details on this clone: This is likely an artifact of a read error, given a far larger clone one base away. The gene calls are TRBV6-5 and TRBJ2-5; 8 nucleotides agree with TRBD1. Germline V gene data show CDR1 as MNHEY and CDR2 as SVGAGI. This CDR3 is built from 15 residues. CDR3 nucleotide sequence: TGTGCCAGCAGTTACTCAGCAGGGGGCAGAGAGGCCCAGTACTTC. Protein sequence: CASSYSAGGREAQYF.

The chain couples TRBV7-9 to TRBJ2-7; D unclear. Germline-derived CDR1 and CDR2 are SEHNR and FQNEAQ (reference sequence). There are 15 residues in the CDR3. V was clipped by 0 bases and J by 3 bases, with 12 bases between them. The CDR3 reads CASSLAGVGGYEQYF. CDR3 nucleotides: TGTGCCAGCAGCTTAGCTGGGGTCGGTGGCTACGAGCAGTACTTC. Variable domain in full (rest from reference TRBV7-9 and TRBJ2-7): DTGVSQNPRHKITKRGQNVTFRCDPISEHNRLYWYRQTLGQGPEFLTYFQNEAQLEKSRLLSDRFSAERPKGSFSTLEIQRTEQGDSAMYLCASSLAGVGGYEQYFGPGTRLTVT.

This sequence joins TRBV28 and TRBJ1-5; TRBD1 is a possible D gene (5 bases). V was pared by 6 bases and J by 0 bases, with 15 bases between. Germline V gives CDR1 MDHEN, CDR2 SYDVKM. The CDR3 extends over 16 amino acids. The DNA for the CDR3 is TGTGCCAGCAGAGTCGGCCAGGGCTATAGCAATCAGCCCCAGCATTTT. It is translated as CASRVGQGYSNQPQHF.

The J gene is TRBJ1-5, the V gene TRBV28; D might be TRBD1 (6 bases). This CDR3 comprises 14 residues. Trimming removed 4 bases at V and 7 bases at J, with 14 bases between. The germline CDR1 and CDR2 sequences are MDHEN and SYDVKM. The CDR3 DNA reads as TGTGCCAGCAGTTGGGGGCCCGGGGTCCAGCCCCAGCATTTT. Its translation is CASSWGPGVQPQHF.

The CDR3 protein is CASSLSGGQTGELFF. The CDR3 nucleotides read TGTGCCAGCAGCTTATCCGGTGGCCAGACCGGGGAGCTGTTTTTT. The chain joins TRBV11-2 to TRBJ2-2; no clear D gene. CDR1 SGHAT and CDR2 FQNNGV come from the germline V gene. This CDR3 spans 15 amino acids. Trimming took 2 bases from V and 5 from J, leaving 12 bases between them. Looking up the rest from reference TRBV11-2 and TRBJ2-2 gives the full variable domain: EAGVAQSPRYKIIEKRQSVAFWCNPISGHATLYWYQQILGQGPKLLIQFQNNGVVDDSQLPKDRFSAERLKGVDSTLKIQPAKLEDSAVYLCASSLSGGQTGELFFGEGSRLTVL.

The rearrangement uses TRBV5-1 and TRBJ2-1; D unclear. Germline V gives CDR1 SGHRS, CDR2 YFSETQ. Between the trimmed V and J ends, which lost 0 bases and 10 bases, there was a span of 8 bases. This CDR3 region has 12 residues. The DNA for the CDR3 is TGCGCCAGCAGCTTGGAGTCGCGGGAGCAGTTCTTC. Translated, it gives CASSLESREQFF.

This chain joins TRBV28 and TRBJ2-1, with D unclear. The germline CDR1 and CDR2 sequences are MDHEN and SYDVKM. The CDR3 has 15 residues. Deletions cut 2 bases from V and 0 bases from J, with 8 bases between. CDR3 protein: CASSLTGFSYNEQFF. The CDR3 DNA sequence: TGTGCCAGCAGTTTAACGGGTTTCTCCTACAATGAGCAGTTCTTC. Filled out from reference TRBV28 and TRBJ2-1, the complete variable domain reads DVKVTQSSRYLVKRTGEKVFLECVQDMDHENMFWYRQDPGLGLRLIYFSYDVKMKEKGDIPEGYSVSREKKERFSLILESASTNQTSMYLCASSLTGFSYNEQFFGPGTRLTVL.

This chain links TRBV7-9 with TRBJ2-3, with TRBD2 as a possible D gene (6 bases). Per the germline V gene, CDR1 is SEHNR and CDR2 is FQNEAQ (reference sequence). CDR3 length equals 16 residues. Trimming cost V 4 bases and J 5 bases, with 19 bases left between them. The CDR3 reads CASSSPGLAPLDTQYF. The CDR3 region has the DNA TGTGCCAGCAGCTCCCCGGGACTCGCTCCGTTAGATACGCAGTATTTT.

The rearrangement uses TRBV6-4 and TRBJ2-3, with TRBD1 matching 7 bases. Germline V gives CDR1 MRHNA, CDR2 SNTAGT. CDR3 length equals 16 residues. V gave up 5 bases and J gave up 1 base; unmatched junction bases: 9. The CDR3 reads CASSNQPGTGTDTQYF. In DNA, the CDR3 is TGTGCCAGCAGTAATCAACCCGGGACAGGCACAGATACGCAGTATTTT.

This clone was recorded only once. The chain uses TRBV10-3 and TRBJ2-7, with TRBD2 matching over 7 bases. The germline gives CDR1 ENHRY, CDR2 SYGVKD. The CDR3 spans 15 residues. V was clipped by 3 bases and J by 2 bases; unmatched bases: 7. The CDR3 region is CAISERGSRAYEQYF. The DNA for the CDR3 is TGTGCCATCAGTGAACGCGGGAGCCGCGCCTACGAGCAGTACTTC.

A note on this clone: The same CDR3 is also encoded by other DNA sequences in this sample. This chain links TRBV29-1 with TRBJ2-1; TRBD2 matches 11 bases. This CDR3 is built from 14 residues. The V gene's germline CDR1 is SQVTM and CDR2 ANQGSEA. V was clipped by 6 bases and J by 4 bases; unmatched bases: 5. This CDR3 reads CSVVGTSGYNEQFF. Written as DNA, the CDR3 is TGCAGCGTGGTCGGGACTAGCGGTTACAATGAGCAGTTCTTC.

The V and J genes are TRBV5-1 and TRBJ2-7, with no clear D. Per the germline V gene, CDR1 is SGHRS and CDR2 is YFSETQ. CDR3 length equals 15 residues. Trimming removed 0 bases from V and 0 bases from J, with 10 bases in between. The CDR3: CASSLDSTSSYEQYF. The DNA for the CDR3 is TGCGCCAGCAGCTTGGATAGCACCTCCTCCTACGAGCAGTACTTC.

The CDR3 bases are TGTGCCCGGGGAGGACGGACAGGATCTGAAAAACTGTTTTTT. It is translated as CARGGRTGSEKLFF. This chain links TRBV7-4 with TRBJ1-4; TRBD1 agrees at 7 bases. The trim removed 11 bases at V and 7 bases at J, leaving 13 bases unmatched. The CDR3 runs to 14 residues. Per the germline V gene, CDR1 is SGHVT and CDR2 is SQSDAQ.

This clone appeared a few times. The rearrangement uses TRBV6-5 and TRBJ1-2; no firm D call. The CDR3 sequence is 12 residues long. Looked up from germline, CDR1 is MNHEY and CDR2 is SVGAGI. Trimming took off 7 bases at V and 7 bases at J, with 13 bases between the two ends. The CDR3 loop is CASTTGRIGYTF. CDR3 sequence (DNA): TGTGCCAGCACCACCGGGCGGATTGGCTACACCTTC.

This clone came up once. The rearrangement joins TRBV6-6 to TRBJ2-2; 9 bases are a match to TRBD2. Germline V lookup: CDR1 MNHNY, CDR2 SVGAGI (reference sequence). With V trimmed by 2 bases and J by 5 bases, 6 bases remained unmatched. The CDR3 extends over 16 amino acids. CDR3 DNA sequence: TGTGCCAGCAGTTACGGGGGTAGCGGGAGAACCGGGGAGCTGTTTTTT. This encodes CASSYGGSGRTGELFF.

CDR3 residues: CASSLQGIYGYTF. The DNA for the CDR3 is TGTGCCAGTAGCCTACAGGGAATCTATGGCTACACCTTC. The rearrangement uses TRBV19 and TRBJ1-2, with a weak D call TRBD1 (6 bases). The CDR3 has 13 residues. Trimming left V 6 bases short and J 4 bases short, with 12 bases between. CDR1 and CDR2 (germline): LNHDA, SQIVND (reference sequence).

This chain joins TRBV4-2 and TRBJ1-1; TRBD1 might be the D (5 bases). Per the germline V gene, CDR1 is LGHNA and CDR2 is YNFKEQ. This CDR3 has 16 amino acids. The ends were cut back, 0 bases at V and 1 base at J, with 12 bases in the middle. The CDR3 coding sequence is TGTGCCAGCAGCCAAGATTTCGGGGGAAGGAACACTGAAGCTTTCTTT. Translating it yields CASSQDFGGRNTEAFF.